The sequence of this T cell receptor beta chain was determined in a study of T-cell reconstitution after alpha-beta-depleted transplantation in children. The study's findings and limits: Once a year had passed after transplant, T-cell counts and diversity came mostly from newly produced T cells. TCRbeta diversity was high at day 60 in some patients (a result of surviving recipient T cells and thymic progenitors). The origin of alpha-beta T cells about two months after transplant was reportedly several hundred expanded graft clones.

This clonotype appeared a few times. The antigen remains unidentified. Researchers prepared the TCRbeta library using unique molecular identifiers, the study reports. TCRdb re-called the PCR reads through MiXCR, storing one row per CDR3 protein. The repertoire holds hundreds of thousands of distinct CDR3 sequences, with about an eighth as singletons. V was trimmed by 6 bases and J by 4 bases, leaving 12 bases between them. Germline V gives CDR1 MNHEY, CDR2 SVGAGI. This CDR3 spans 13 amino acids. This specimen was PBMCs, mostly from graft donor cells, taken 360 days after TCRalphabeta/CD19-depleted stem cell transplant. The J gene is TRBJ1-2, the V gene TRBV6-5, with TRBD1 as a possible D gene (5 bases). This receptor was identified in a male patient under 18 who had a stem cell transplant for acute myeloid leukemia, so the T cells may come from the graft donor. CDR3: CASRSGGLYGYTF. The DNA of the CDR3 is TGTGCCAGCAGGAGTGGGGGTCTCTATGGCTACACCTTC.